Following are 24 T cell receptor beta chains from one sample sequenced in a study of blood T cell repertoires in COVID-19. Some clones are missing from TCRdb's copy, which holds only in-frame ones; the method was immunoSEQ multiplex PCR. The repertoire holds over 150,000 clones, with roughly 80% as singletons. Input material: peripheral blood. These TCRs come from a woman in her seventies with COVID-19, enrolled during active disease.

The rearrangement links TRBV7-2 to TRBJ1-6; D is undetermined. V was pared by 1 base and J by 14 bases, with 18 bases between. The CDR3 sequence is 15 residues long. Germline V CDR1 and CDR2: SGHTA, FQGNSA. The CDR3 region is CASSLEQSPIVALHF. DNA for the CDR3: TGTGCCAGCAGCTTAGAACAGTCCCCAATTGTGGCCCTCCACTTT.

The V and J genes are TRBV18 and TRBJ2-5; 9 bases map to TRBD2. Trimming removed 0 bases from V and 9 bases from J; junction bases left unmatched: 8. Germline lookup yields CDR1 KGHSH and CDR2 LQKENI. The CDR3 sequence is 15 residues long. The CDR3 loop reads CASSPPASGDGAQYF. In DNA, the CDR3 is TGTGCCAGCTCACCACCGGCTAGCGGGGATGGAGCCCAGTACTTC.

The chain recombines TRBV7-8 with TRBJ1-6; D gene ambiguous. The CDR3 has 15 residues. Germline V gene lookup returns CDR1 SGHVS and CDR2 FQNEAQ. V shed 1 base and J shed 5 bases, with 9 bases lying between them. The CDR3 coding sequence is TGTGCCAGCAGCTTAGAAACAGTCAATAATTCACCCCTCCACTTT. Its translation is CASSLETVNNSPLHF.

CDR3 residues: CSVPWGGGRTDTQYF. In DNA form, the CDR3 reads TGCAGCGTCCCGTGGGGTGGCGGGAGGACAGATACGCAGTATTTT. The chain is built from TRBV29-1 and TRBJ2-3, with 8 bases matching TRBD2. This CDR3 has 15 amino acids. CDR1 is SQVTM and CDR2 is ANQGSEA in the germline V gene. V was pared by 6 bases and J by 3 bases, with 11 bases of the junction left unmatched.

The CDR3 sequence: CASSQETGWGEAFF. CDR3 DNA: TGCGCCAGCAGCCAAGAGACAGGATGGGGCGAAGCTTTCTTT. V and J are TRBV4-3 and TRBJ1-1; D is perhaps TRBD1 (6 bases). In germline, CDR1 is LGHNA, CDR2 YSLEER. The length of the CDR3 is 14 residues. V was shortened by 0 bases and J by 8 bases, with 13 bases between the two germline ends.

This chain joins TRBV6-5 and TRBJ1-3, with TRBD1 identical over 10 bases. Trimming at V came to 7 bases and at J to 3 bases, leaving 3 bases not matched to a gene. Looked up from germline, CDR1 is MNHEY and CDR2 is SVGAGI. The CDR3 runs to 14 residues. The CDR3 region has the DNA TGTGCCAGCACCGGGACAGGGGATGGAAACACCATATATTTT. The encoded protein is CASTGTGDGNTIYF.

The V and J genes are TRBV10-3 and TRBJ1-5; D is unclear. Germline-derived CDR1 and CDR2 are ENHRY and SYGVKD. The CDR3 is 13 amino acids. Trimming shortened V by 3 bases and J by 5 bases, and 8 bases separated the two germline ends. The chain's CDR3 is CAISDRSDQPQHF. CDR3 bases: TGTGCCATCAGTGACAGGTCGGATCAGCCCCAGCATTTT.

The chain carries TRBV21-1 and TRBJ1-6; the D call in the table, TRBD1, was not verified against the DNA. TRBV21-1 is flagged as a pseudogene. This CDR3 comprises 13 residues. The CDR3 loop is CASRDRGPSPLHF. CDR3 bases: TGTGCCAGCAGGGACAGGGGCCCGTCACCCCTCCACTTT.

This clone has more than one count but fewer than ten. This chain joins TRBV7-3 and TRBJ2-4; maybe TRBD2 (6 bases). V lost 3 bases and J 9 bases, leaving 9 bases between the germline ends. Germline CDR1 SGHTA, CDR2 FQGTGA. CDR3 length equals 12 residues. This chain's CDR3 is CASSLRGGIQYF. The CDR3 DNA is TGTGCCAGCAGCTTGCGGGGAGGCATTCAGTACTTC.

As DNA, the CDR3 is TGTGCCAGCAGCTTAACAACCGGGACAGTCCACAATGAGCAGTTCTTC. It codes for CASSLTTGTVHNEQFF. The chain uses TRBV7-2 and TRBJ2-1; the match to TRBD1 covers 7 bases. The CDR3 totals 16 residues. V was pared by 2 bases and J by 5 bases, with 9 bases of the junction left unmatched. The germline V gene has CDR1 SGHTA and CDR2 FQGNSA.

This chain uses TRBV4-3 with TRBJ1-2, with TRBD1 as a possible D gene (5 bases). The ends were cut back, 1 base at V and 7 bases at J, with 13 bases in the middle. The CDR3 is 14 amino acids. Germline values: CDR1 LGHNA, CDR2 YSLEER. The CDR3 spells CASSQGGGGAGYTF. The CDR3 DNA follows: TGCGCCAGCAGCCAAGGGGGGGGTGGGGCTGGCTACACCTTC.

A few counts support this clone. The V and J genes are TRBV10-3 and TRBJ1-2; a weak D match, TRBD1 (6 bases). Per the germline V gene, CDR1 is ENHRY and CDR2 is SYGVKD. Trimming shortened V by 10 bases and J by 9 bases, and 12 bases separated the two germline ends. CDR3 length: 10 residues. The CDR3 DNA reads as TGTGCCACGTACAGGGATAGCTACACCTTC. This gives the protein CATYRDSYTF.

The CDR3 sequence: CASSPDRGTDTQYF. The CDR3 nucleotides read TGTGCCAGCAGCCCCGACCGGGGCACAGATACGCAGTATTTT. This chain links TRBV7-3 with TRBJ2-3; D unclear. Germline-derived CDR1 and CDR2 are SGHTA and FQGTGA. Deletions cut 5 bases from V and 1 base from J, with 10 bases between. This CDR3 is 14 amino acids long. The whole variable domain, filled in from reference TRBV7-3 and TRBJ2-3, reads GAGVSQTPSNKVTEKGKYVELRCDPISGHTALYWYRQSLGQGPEFLIYFQGTGAADDSGLPNDRFFAVRPEGSVSTLKIQRTERGDSAVYLCASSPDRGTDTQYFGPGTRLTVL.

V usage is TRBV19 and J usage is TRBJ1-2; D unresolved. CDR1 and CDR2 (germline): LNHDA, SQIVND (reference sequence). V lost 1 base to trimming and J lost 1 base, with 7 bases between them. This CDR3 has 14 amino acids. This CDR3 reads CASSIVVGNYGYTF. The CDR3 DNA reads TGTGCCAGTAGTATAGTAGTCGGTAACTATGGCTACACCTTC.

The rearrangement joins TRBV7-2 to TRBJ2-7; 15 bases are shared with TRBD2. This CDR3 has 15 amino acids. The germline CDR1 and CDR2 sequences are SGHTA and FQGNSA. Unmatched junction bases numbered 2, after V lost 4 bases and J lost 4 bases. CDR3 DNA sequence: TGTGCCAGCAGCTCGGGACTAGCGGGAGGATACGAGCAGTACTTC. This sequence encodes CASSSGLAGGYEQYF.

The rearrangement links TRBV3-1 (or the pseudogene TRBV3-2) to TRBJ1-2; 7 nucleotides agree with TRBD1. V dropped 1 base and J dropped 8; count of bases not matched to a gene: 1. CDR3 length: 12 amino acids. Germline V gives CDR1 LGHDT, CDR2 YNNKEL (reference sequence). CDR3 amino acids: CASSQGDSGYTF. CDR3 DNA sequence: TGTGCCAGCAGCCAAGGGGACAGCGGCTACACCTTC.

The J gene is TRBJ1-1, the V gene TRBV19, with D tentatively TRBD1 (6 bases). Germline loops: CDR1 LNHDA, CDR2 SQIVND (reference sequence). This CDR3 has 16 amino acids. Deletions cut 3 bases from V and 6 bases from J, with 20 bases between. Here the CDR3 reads CASSMREGGISAEAFF. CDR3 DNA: TGTGCCAGTAGTATGCGGGAGGGGGGCATCAGCGCTGAAGCTTTCTTT.

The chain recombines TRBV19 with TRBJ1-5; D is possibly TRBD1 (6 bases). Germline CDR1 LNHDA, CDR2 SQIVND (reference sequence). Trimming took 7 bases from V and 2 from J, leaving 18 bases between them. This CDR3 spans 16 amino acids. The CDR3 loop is CASNQGWGPGNQPQHF. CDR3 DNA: TGTGCCAGTAATCAGGGGTGGGGGCCGGGCAATCAGCCCCAGCATTTT.

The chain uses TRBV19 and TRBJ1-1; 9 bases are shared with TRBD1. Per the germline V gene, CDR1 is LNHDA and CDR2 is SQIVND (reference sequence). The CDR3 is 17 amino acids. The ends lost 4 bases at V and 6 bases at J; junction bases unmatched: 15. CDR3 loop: CASSSSQGALGDPEAFF. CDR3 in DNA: TGTGCCAGTAGTAGCTCACAGGGGGCGCTGGGGGATCCTGAAGCTTTCTTT. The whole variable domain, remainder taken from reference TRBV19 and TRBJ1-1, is DGGITQSPKYLFRKEGQNVTLSCEQNLNHDAMYWYRQDPGQGLRLIYYSQIVNDFQKGDIAEGYSVSREKKESFPLTVTSAQKNPTAFYLCASSSSQGALGDPEAFFGQGTRLTVV.

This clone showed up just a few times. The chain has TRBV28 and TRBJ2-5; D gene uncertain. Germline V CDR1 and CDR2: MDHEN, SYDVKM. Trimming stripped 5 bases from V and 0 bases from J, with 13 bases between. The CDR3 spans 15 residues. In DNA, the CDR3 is TGTGCCAGCAGTGATCTCGACACCAACCAAGAGACCCAGTACTTC. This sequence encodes CASSDLDTNQETQYF.

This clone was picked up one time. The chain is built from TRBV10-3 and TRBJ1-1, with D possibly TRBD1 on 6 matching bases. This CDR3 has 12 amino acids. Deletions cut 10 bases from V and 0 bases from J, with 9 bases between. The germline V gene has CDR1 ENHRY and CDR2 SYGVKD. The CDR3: CATGQLNTEAFF. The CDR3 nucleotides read TGTGCCACTGGACAGTTGAACACTGAAGCTTTCTTT.

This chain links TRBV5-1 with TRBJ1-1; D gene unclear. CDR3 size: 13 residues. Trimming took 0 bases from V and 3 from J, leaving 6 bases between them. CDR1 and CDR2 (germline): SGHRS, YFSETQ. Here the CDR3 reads CASSLALDTEAFF. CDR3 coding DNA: TGCGCCAGCAGCTTGGCCCTAGACACTGAAGCTTTCTTT.

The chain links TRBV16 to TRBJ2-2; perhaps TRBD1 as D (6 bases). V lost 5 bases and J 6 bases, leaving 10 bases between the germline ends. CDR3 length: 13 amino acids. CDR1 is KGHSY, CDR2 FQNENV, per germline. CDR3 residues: CASSKRTAGELFF. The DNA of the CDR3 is TGTGCCAGCAGCAAGAGGACAGCCGGGGAGCTGTTTTTT.

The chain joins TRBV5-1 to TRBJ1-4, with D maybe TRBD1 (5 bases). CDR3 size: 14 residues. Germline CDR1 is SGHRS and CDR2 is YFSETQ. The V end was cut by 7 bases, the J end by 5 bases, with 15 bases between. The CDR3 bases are TGCGCCAGCCAAAGCGGGGGAGGGAATGAAAAACTGTTTTTT. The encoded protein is CASQSGGGNEKLFF.